This TCR beta chain was obtained from a study of spatial heterogeneity in lung cancer. The time point denotes: sample taken at primary tumor resection. Unsorted tumor, nontumor lung tissue or cryopreserved PBMC supplied the whole RNA. MiXCR was run by TCRdb on the 5' RACE reads, yielding one entry per CDR3 protein. This table has roughly 13,000 distinct CDR3 sequences, around 4.1% appearing once. This clonotype was found many times. The CDR3 consists of 18 residues. V dropped 5 bases and J dropped 2 bases, with 22 bases sitting between them. From germline, CDR1 is MDHEN and CDR2 SYDVKM. Sequencing was performed on PBMCs, taken at surgery. This sequence originates from a male donor with early-stage non-small cell lung cancer. This rearrangement joins TRBV28 to TRBJ2-1, with D tentatively TRBD2 (5 bases). The CDR3 sequence is CASSLGPSGERPYNEQFF. CDR3 DNA sequence: TGTGCCAGCAGTCTCGGCCCAAGCGGAGAGAGACCCTACAATGAGCAGTTCTTC.